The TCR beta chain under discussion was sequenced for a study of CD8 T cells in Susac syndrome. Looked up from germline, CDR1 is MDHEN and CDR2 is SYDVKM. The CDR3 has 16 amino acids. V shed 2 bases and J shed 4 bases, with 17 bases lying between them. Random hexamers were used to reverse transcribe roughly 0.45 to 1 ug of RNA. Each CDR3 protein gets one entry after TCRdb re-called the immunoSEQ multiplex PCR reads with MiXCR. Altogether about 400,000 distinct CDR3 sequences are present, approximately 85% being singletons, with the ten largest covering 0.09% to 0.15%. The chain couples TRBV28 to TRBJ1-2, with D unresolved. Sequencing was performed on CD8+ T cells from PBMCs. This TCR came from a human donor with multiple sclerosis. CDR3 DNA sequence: TGTGCCAGCAGTTTACGCGCATTTCCCAACTTCTATGGCTACACCTTC. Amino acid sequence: CASSLRAFPNFYGYTF.